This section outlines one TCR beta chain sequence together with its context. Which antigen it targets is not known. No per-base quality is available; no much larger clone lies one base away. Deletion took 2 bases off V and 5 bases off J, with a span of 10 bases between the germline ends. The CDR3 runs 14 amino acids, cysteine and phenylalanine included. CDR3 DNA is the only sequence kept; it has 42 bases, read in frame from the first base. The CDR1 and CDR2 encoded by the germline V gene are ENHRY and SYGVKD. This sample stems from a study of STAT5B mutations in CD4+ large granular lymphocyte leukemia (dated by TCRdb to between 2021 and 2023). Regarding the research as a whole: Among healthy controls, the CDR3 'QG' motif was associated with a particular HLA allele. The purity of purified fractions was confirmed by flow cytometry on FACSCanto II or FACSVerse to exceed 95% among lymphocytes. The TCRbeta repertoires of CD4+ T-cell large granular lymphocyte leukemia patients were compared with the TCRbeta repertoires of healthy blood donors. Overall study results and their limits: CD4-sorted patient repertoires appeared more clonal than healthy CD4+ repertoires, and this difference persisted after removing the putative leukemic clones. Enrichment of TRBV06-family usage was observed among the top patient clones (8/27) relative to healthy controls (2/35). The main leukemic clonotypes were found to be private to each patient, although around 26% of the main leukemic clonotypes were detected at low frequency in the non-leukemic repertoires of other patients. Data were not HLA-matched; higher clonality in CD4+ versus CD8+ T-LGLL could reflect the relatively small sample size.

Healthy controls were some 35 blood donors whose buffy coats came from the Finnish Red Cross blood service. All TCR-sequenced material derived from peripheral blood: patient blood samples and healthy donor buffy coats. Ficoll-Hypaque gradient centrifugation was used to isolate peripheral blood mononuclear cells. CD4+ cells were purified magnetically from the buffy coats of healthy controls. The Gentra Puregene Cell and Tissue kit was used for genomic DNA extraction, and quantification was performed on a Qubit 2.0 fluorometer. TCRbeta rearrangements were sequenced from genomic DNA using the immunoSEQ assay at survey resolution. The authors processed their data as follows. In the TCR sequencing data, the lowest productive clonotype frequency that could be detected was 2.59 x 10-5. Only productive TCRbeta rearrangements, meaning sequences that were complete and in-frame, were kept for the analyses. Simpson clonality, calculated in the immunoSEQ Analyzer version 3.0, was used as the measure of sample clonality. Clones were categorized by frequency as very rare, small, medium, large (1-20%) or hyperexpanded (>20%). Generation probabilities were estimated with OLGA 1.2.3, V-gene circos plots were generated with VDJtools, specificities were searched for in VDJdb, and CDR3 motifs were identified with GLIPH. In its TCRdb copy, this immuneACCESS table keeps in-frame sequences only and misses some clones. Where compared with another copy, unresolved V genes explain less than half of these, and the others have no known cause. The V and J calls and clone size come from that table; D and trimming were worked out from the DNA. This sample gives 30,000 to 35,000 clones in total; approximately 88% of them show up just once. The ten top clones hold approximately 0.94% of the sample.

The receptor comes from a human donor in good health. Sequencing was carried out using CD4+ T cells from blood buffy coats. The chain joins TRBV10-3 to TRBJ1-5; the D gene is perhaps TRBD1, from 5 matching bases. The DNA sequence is TGTGCCATCAGTGAGGGTGACAGATATCAGCCCCAGCATTTT. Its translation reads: CAISEGDRYQPQHF.